This T cell receptor beta chain was recorded in a study of blood T cell repertoires in COVID-19. Whole-study context: Whether acute or convalescent, the COVID-19 samples came from the United States, Italy and Spain. The analysed material was cDNA or gDNA that came from T cells, B-cell-depleted T cells, or PBMCs.

In the authors' workflow: Estimates of nucleated cell counts were drawn from the amplification of reference gene primers. The assay was immunoSEQ multiplex PCR, and TCRdb's table has in-frame clones only and misses some. That table is the source of V, J and clone size, and D and trimming were worked out from the DNA. Altogether about 79,000 clones are present, 70% to 90% being singletons, with the ten largest covering approximately 4.2%. The junction had 6 bases not matched to a gene; V was cut back by 1 base and J by 4 bases. The germline V gene encodes CDR1 LNHNV and CDR2 YYDKDF (reference sequence). The length of the CDR3 is 15 residues.

This sequence was found in a man aged 50-59 years with active COVID-19. The sequenced sample consisted of peripheral blood. This chain connects TRBV15 to TRBJ2-7; TRBD1 aligns across 8 bases. The CDR3 DNA reads TGTGCCACCAGCAGAGGCTCGGGACAGGTTTACGAGCAGTACTTC. Residues: CATSRGSGQVYEQYF. Filled out from reference TRBV15 and TRBJ2-7, the complete variable domain reads DAMVIQNPRYQVTQFGKPVTLSCSQTLNHNVMYWYQQKSSQAPKLLFHYYDKDFNNEADTPDNFQSRRPNTSFCFLDIRSPGLGDTAMYLCATSRGSGQVYEQYFGPGTRLTVT.